The rows below give T cell receptor beta chains drawn from one sample of a study of control samples from healthy donors and cancer patients. The protocol was immunoSEQ multiplex PCR, while the TCRdb copy is restricted to in-frame clones and leaves out a portion. Counted here are 120,000 or so clones, less than 90% occurring once; the ten biggest clones make up more than 1.5%. Specimen: blood. These receptors were collected from a man between 18 and 35 years old in good health. The CDR3 runs from the conserved cysteine through the conserved F or W. D genes are given only for firm matches. Clone size is given for some rows only: seen once, a few or many times, or a class if the clone is expanded.

cdr3_nt cdr3_aa v_call clone_size j_call d_call
TGTGCCAGCAGTTCCCCGCGCGGGAGGGTAGAAGGGGCCTACAATGAGCAGTTCTTC CASSSPRGRVEGAYNEQFF TRBV28 . TRBJ2-1 TRBD2
TGCGCCAGCAGCCAAGAAAGACTAGCGAATGAGCAGTTCTTC CASSQERLANEQFF TRBV4-3 few TRBJ2-1 TRBD2
TGTGCCAGCAGCGTAGAACGGGACATCTACGAGCAGTACTTC CASSVERDIYEQYF TRBV5-4 . TRBJ2-7 .
TGCGCCAGCGGAGAACCGGGACAGGGCCTCTACAATGAGCAGTTCTTC CASGEPGQGLYNEQFF TRBV5-1 . TRBJ2-1 TRBD1
TGCAGTGCTAGTTTCGAAGATACGCAGTATTTT CSASFEDTQYF TRBV20-1 . TRBJ2-3 .
TGCGCCAGCAGCCAAGATCTCCCTAGCGGGAGAAGTAGCACAGATACGCAGTATTTT CASSQDLPSGRSSTDTQYF TRBV4-3 . TRBJ2-3 TRBD2
TGTGCCAGCAGCATGCCCGCCGGGTATGGCTACACCTTC CASSMPAGYGYTF TRBV9 . TRBJ1-2 .
TGTGCCAGCTCACCACTCTATACAGGGTGGAACACCGGGGAGCTGTTTTTT CASSPLYTGWNTGELFF TRBV18 few TRBJ2-2 .
TGTGCCAGCATCCACTCAGGCACAGATACGCAGTATTTT CASIHSGTDTQYF TRBV11-2 . TRBJ2-3 .
TGTGCCAGCAACCCGGCCTCTAGCACAGATACGCAGTATTTT CASNPASSTDTQYF TRBV6-5 . TRBJ2-3 .
TGTGCCAGCTCACCATCTTGGACTAGCGGTAACAATGAGCAGTTCTTC CASSPSWTSGNNEQFF TRBV18 few TRBJ2-1 TRBD2
TGTGCCAGCAAAACAGGGGGCCCCTACGAGCAGTACTTC CASKTGGPYEQYF TRBV28 . TRBJ2-7 TRBD1
TGTGCCAGCAGTTACGGCGACCTGGGGATGACCCAGTACTTC CASSYGDLGMTQYF TRBV6-2/TRBV6-3 . TRBJ2-5 .
TGTGCCAGCAGTGGGACTAGCGGACACACCGGGGAGCTGTTTTTT CASSGTSGHTGELFF TRBV28 . TRBJ2-2 TRBD2
TGTGCCAGTAGCCCGCCTAGCGGGAGTATAGATACGCAGTATTTT CASSPPSGSIDTQYF TRBV19 . TRBJ2-3 TRBD2
TGTGCCAGTACGTGGGGACACAATGAGCAGTTCTTC CASTWGHNEQFF TRBV19 . TRBJ2-1 .
TGTGCCAGCAGTTACGGGGCGGGAGGACCCGGGGAGCTGTTTTTT CASSYGAGGPGELFF TRBV6-5 . TRBJ2-2 TRBD2
TGTGCCAGCAGCCAAGCTGGTGGGCCGGGTGGCTACACCTTC CASSQAGGPGGYTF TRBV3-1/TRBV3-2 . TRBJ1-2 .
TGTGCCTGGAGTGTACAACGGGTCGAGCAGTACTTC CAWSVQRVEQYF TRBV30 . TRBJ2-7 .
TGTGCCATCAGTGAGTCAAACGGCGGCTACACCTTC CAISESNGGYTF TRBV10-3 . TRBJ1-2 .
TGTGCCAGCAGCCAAGCCAAAGGCATCAGTTCACCCCTCCACTTT CASSQAKGISSPLHF TRBV3-1/TRBV3-2 . TRBJ1-6 .
TGTGCCAGCTCCACTTCCGGGACTAGCTCCTACAATGAGCAGTTCTTC CASSTSGTSSYNEQFF TRBV3-1/TRBV3-2 . TRBJ2-1 TRBD2
TGTGCTAGTGGTTCGGACAGAATTCGGCACGGAAACACTGAAGCTTTCTTT CASGSDRIRHGNTEAFF TRBV12-5 . TRBJ1-1 .
TGTGCCACAATAAACACCGGGACGAGAGCTTTCTTT CATINTGTRAFF TRBV27 . TRBJ1-1 .
TGTGCCAGCAGTTTCCGACAGGGATGGTTGAATGGCTACACCTTC CASSFRQGWLNGYTF TRBV27 . TRBJ1-2 TRBD1
TGTGCCACTCGAAACTGGCGGGGAAGTTGGGGAGAGACCCAGTACTTC CATRNWRGSWGETQYF TRBV19 once TRBJ2-5 .
TGTGCCAGCAGTGAGCGGACTAGCGGAAAATACAATGAGCAGTTCTTC CASSERTSGKYNEQFF TRBV6-1 . TRBJ2-1 TRBD2
TGTGCCAGCAGTGTTGCGGAAGACTATGGCTACACCTTC CASSVAEDYGYTF TRBV2 many TRBJ1-2 .
TGTGCCAGCAGCGAACTCGATACGCAGTATTTT CASSELDTQYF TRBV9 . TRBJ2-3 .
TGCGCCAGCAGTGAGTTCATCGGCAGCCACAACTATGGCTACACCTTC CASSEFIGSHNYGYTF TRBV10-2 . TRBJ1-2 .
TGTGCCAGTAGTACCCTACTAGTGGGTGGGGTCACCGGGGAGCTGTTTTTT CASSTLLVGGVTGELFF TRBV19 . TRBJ2-2 .
TGTGCCAGCAGCCCCAGAAGCGGGAGTATGACCTACGAGCAGTACTTC CASSPRSGSMTYEQYF TRBV7-2 . TRBJ2-7 TRBD2
TGTGCCAGCTCACTATCGGGTTCCCCCGGCGGCTCCTATGGCTACACCTTC CASSLSGSPGGSYGYTF TRBV18 . TRBJ1-2 .
TGTGCCAGCAGCGCACTAGAAGGACAGGGGCTCTATGGCTACACCTTC CASSALEGQGLYGYTF TRBV9 . TRBJ1-2 TRBD1
TGTGCCAGCAGCAAATTATTAGGTTGGGGTTCCGAGCAGTACTTC CASSKLLGWGSEQYF TRBV21-1 . TRBJ2-7 .
TGTGCCAGCAGTTCCGCGGGACTAGCGGAAAACTACGAGCAGTACTTC CASSSAGLAENYEQYF TRBV6-5 . TRBJ2-7 TRBD2
TGTGCCAGCAGCGCCCCGGGACGGATATATGGCTACACCTTC CASSAPGRIYGYTF TRBV9 once TRBJ1-2 .
TGTGCCAGCAGCGGAGGGGCTCCCCCCCCAGAGACCCAGTACTTC CASSGGAPPPETQYF TRBV9 . TRBJ2-5 .
TGTGCCAGCAGTTCAAGACAGGGCTACACCTTC CASSSRQGYTF TRBV12-3/TRBV12-4 . TRBJ1-2 .
TGTGCCAGCAGACCAAATGGAGTGTCCTATGGCTACACCTTC CASRPNGVSYGYTF TRBV2 . TRBJ1-2 .
TGTGCCACCAGTGATTTGTTAGGAGTGGGGGCCGGGGAGCTGTTTTTT CATSDLLGVGAGELFF TRBV24-1 . TRBJ2-2 .
TGTGCCACCAGCCATATAAAACTACAGGGCCCAGATACGCAGTATTTT CATSHIKLQGPDTQYF TRBV15 . TRBJ2-3 .
TGTGCCAGCAGCTCATCCACAGATACGCAGTATTTT CASSSSTDTQYF TRBV11-2 . TRBJ2-3 .
TGCGCCAGCAGTGATACAGGGAGGGCAACAGATACGCAGTATTTT CASSDTGRATDTQYF TRBV10-1 . TRBJ2-3 .
TGTGCCAGTAGTATTAGCGGTTACAATGAGCAGTTCTTC CASSISGYNEQFF TRBV19 . TRBJ2-1 .
TGTGCCAGCAGCGTAGGGAGCGGAAAGACAGATACGCAGTATTTT CASSVGSGKTDTQYF TRBV9 . TRBJ2-3 .
TGCGCCAGCAAGGCGGGGAACTACGAGCAGTACTTC CASKAGNYEQYF TRBV10-2 . TRBJ2-7 .
TGTGCCAGCAGTGGAAGCAGAACGTCCTCTGGGGCCAACGTCCTGACTTTC CASSGSRTSSGANVLTF TRBV25-1 . TRBJ2-6 .
TGTGCCAGCAGTTGGCGTTCGCAAGGCGATCAGCCCCAGCATTTT CASSWRSQGDQPQHF TRBV28 . TRBJ1-5 .
TGTGCCAGCAGCTTCGCAGGGTCCTACAATGAGCAGTTCTTC CASSFAGSYNEQFF TRBV11-2 . TRBJ2-1 .
TGTGCCAGCAGCTTAGCCGCAGGGGGTTTCTTGGAGACCCAGTACTTC CASSLAAGGFLETQYF TRBV7-9 . TRBJ2-5 TRBD1
TGCGCCAGCAGCCAAGGTCCCCAGGGAGAGGGTGAGCAGTTCTTC CASSQGPQGEGEQFF TRBV4-1 . TRBJ2-1 .
TGTGCCAGTAGTATAGATACGGGGAGTCCGAAGCAGTTCTTC CASSIDTGSPKQFF TRBV19 . TRBJ2-1 .
TGTGCCAGCAATCCGACAGGGTACAATGAGCAGTTCTTC CASNPTGYNEQFF TRBV25-1 . TRBJ2-1 TRBD1
TGTGCCAGTAGTATAAGGGGGAACAATGAGCAGTTCTTC CASSIRGNNEQFF TRBV19 . TRBJ2-1 .
TGCGCCAGCAGGGGACAATGGGTCTCCTACGAGCAGTACTTC CASRGQWVSYEQYF TRBV23-1 . TRBJ2-7 .
TGTGCCACCAGTGATTTGAAGGGGACAGGGACGAACTATGGCTACACCTTC CATSDLKGTGTNYGYTF TRBV24-1 once TRBJ1-2 TRBD1